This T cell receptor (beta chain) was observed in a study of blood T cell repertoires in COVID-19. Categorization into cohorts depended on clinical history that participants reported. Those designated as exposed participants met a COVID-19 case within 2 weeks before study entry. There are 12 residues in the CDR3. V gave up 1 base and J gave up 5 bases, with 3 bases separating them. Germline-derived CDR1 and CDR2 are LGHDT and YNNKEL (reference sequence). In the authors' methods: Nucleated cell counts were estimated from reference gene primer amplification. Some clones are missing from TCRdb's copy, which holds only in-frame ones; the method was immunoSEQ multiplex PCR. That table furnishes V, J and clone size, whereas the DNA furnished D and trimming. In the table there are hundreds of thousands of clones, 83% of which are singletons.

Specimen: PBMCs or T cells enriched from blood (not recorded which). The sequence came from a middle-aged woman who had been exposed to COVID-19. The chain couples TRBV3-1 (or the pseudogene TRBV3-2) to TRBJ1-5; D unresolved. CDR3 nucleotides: TGTGCCAGCAGCCAAGCGTATCAGCCCCAGCATTTT. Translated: CASSQAYQPQHF.